This TCR beta chain was captured in a study of blood T cell repertoires in COVID-19. Study as a whole: The United States, Italy and Spain supplied acute and convalescent COVID-19 samples. Sources were T cells, B-cell-depleted T cells, or PBMCs; the material itself was cDNA or gDNA.

CDR3 size: 13 residues. Germline CDR1 and CDR2: SEHNR and FQNEAQ (reference sequence). V was pared by 6 bases and J by 3 bases, with 12 bases between. This clone was counted between two and nine times. Per the study methods: Amplification of reference gene primers provided the estimated nucleated cell counts. Only in-frame clones appear in the TCRdb table, and some are missing; sequencing was by immunoSEQ multiplex PCR. V and J calls and clone size come straight from that table; D and trimming were deduced from the DNA. Among under 250,000 clones listed, about four fifths were seen once. The sample was peripheral blood. The sequence came from a man aged 25 to 45 who had recovered from COVID-19. The chain uses TRBV7-9 and TRBJ2-7, with D maybe TRBD1 (5 bases). CDR3 coding DNA: TGTGCCAGCAGGCGGCAGGGAAACTACGAGCAGTACTTC. Its translation: CASRRQGNYEQYF.